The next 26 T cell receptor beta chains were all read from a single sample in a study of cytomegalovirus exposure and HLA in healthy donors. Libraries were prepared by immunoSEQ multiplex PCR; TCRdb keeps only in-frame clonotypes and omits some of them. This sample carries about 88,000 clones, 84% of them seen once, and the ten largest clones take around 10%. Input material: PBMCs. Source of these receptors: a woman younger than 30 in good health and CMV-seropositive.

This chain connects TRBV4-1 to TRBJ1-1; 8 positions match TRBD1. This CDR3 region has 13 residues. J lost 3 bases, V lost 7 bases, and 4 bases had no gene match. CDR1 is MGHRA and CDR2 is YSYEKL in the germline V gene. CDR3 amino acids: CASKDRGYTEAFF. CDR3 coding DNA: TGCGCCAGCAAAGACAGGGGTTACACTGAAGCTTTCTTT.

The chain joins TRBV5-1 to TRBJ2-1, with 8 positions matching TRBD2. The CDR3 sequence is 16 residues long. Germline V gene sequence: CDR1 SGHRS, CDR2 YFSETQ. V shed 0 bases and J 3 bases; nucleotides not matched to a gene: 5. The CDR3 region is CASSLVPGTSYNEQFF. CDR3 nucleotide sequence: TGCGCCAGCAGCTTGGTCCCCGGGACTAGCTACAATGAGCAGTTCTTC.

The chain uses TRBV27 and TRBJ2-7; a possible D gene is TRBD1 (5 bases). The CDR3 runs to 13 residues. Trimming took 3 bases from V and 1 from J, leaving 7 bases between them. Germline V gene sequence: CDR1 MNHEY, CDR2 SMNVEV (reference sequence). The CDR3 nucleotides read TGTGCCAGCAGTTTGGGGCGGTCCTACGAGCAGTACTTC. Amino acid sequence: CASSLGRSYEQYF.

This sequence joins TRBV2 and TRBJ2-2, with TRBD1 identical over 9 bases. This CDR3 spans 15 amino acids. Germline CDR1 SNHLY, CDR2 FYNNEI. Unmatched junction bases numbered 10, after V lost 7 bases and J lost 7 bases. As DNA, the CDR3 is TGTGCCAGCACTCTTCTAGGACAGGGGAACGGGGAGCTGTTTTTT. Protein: CASTLLGQGNGELFF.

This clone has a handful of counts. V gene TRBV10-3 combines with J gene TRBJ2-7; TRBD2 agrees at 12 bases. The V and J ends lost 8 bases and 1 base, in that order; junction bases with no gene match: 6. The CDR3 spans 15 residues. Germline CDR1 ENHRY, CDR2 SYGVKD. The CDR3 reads CAISPTSGGSYEQYF. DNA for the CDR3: TGTGCCATCTCCCCGACTAGCGGGGGTTCCTACGAGCAGTACTTC.

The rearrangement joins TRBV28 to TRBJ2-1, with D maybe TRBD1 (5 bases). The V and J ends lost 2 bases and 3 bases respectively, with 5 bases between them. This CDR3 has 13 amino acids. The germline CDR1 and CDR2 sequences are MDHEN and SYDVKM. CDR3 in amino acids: CASSLDSYNEQFF. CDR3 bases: TGTGCCAGCAGTTTAGACAGCTACAATGAGCAGTTCTTC.

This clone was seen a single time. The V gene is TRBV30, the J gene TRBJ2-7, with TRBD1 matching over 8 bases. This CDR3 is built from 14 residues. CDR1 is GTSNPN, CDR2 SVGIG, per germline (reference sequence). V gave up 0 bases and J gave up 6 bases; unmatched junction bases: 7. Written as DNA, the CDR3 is TGTGCCTGGAGTGTCGGTCAGGGGGCAAGCGAGCAGTACTTC. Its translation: CAWSVGQGASEQYF.

The CDR3 loop is CASSLEGQNTEAFF. As DNA, the CDR3 is TGCGCCAGCAGCTTGGAAGGACAGAACACTGAAGCTTTCTTT. The chain uses TRBV5-1 and TRBJ1-1, with D tentatively TRBD1 (5 bases). The CDR3 sequence is 14 residues long. The germline V gene has CDR1 SGHRS and CDR2 YFSETQ. V was cut by 0 bases and J by 1 base, with 7 bases left in between.

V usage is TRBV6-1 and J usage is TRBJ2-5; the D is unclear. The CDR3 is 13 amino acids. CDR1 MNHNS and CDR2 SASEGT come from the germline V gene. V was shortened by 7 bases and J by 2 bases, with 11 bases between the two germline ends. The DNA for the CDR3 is TGTGCCAGCACGGTAGAATATCAAGAGACCCAGTACTTC. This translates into CASTVEYQETQYF.

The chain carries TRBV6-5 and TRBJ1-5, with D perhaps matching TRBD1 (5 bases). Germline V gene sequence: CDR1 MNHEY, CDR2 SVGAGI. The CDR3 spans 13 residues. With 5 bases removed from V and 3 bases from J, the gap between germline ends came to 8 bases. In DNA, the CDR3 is TGTGCCAGCAGTGGCAGGGACAATCAGCCCCAGCATTTT. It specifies CASSGRDNQPQHF.

The CDR3 is CASSYTDRAGEQYF. The CDR3 bases are TGTGCCAGCAGTTACACGGACAGGGCGGGGGAGCAGTACTTC. The chain recombines TRBV6-5 with TRBJ2-7; 8 positions match TRBD1. Germline CDR1 is MNHEY and CDR2 is SVGAGI. This CDR3 region has 14 residues. V was clipped by 2 bases and J by 7 bases; unmatched bases: 7.

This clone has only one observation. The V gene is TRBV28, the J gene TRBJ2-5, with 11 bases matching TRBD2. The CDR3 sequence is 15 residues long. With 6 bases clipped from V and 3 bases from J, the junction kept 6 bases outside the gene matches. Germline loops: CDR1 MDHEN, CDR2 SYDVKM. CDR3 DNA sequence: TGTGCCAGCAGCCTCATAGCGGGGGGGGAAGAGACCCAGTACTTC. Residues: CASSLIAGGEETQYF.

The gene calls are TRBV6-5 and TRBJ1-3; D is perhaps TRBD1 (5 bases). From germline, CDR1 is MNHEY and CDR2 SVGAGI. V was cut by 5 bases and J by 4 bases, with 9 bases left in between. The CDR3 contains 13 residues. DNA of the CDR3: TGTGCCAGCAGTCAGGGTTCGGGAAACACCATATATTTT. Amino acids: CASSQGSGNTIYF.

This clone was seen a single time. The CDR3 DNA reads TGTGCCAGCAGCAAAGGGGGCAGGGAAGAGACCCAGTACTTC. Amino acids: CASSKGGREETQYF. This sequence joins TRBV21-1 and TRBJ2-5; TRBD1 is taken as the D call from the table, unchecked against the DNA. TRBV21-1 is marked as a pseudogene. The CDR3 is made up of 14 amino acids.

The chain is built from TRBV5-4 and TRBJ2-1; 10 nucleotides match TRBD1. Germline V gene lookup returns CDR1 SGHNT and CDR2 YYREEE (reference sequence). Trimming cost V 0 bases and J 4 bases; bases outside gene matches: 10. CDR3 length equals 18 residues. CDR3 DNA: TGTGCCAGCAGCTTGGGAAAACCGGGACAGGGGACTTACAATGAGCAGTTCTTC. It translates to CASSLGKPGQGTYNEQFF.

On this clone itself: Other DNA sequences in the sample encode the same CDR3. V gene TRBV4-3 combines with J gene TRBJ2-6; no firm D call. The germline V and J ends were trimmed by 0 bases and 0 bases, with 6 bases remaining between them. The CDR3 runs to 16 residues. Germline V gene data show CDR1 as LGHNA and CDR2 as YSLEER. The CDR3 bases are TGCGCCAGCAGCCAAGATACGAGCTCTGGGGCCAACGTCCTGACTTTC. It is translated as CASSQDTSSGANVLTF.

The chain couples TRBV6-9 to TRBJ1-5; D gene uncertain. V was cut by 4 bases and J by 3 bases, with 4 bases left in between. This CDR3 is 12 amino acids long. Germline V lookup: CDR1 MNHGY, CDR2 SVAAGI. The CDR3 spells CASSFNNQPQHF. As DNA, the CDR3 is TGTGCCAGCAGTTTCAACAATCAGCCCCAGCATTTT.

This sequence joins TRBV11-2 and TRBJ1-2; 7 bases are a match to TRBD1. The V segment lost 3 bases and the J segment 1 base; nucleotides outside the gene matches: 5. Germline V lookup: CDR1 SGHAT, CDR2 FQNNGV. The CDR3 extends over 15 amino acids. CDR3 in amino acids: CASSFFDRDNYGYTF. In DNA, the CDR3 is TGTGCCAGCAGCTTTTTCGACAGGGATAACTATGGCTACACCTTC. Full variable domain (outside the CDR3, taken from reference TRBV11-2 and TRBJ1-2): EAGVAQSPRYKIIEKRQSVAFWCNPISGHATLYWYQQILGQGPKLLIQFQNNGVVDDSQLPKDRFSAERLKGVDSTLKIQPAKLEDSAVYLCASSFFDRDNYGYTFGSGTRLTVV.

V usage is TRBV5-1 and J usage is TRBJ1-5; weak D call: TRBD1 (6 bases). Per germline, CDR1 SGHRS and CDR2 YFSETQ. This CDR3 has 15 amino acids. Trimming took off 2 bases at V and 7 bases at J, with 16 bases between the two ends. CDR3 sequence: CASSLVHREGQPQHF. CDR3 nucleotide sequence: TGCGCCAGCAGCTTAGTCCACAGGGAGGGCCAGCCCCAGCATTTT.

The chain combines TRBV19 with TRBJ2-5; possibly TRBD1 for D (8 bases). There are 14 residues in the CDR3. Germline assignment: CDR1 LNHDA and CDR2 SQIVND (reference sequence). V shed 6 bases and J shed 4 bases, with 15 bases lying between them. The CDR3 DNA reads TGTGCCAGTAGCCTTACAGGGGGGGGAGAGACCCAGTACTTC. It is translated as CASSLTGGGETQYF.

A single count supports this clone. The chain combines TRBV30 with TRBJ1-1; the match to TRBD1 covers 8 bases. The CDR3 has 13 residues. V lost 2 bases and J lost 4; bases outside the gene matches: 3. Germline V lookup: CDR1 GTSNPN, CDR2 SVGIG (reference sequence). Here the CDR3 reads CAWSLQGVTEAFF. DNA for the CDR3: TGTGCCTGGAGTTTACAGGGGGTCACTGAAGCTTTCTTT. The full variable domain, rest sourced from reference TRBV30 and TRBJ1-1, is SQTIHQWPATLVQPVGSPLSLECTVEGTSNPNLYWYRQAAGRGLQLLFYSVGIGQISSEVPQNLSASRPQDRQFILSSKKLLLSDSGFYLCAWSLQGVTEAFFGQGTRLTVV.

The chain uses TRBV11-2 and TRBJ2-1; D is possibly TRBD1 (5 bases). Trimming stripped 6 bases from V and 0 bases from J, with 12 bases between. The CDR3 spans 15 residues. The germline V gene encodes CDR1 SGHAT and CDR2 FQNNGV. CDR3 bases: TGTGCCAGCAGTGTAGGGCAGGGCTCCTACAATGAGCAGTTCTTC. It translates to CASSVGQGSYNEQFF.

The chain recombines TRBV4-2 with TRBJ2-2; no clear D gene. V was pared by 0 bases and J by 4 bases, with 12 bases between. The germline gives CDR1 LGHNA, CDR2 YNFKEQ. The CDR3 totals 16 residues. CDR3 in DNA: TGTGCCAGCAGCCAAGATCGTGGTAGATTCACCGGGGAGCTGTTTTTT. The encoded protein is CASSQDRGRFTGELFF.

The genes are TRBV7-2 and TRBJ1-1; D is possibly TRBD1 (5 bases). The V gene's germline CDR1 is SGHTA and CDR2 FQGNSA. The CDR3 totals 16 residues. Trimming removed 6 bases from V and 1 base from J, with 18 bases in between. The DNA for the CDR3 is TGTGCCAGCAGTGATCAGGGAGGGTTGGCGAACACTGAAGCTTTCTTT. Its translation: CASSDQGGLANTEAFF.

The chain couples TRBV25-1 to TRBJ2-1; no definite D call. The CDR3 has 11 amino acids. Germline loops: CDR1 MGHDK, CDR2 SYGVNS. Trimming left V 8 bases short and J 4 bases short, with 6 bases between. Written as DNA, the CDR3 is TGTGCCAGCGGCGGATACAATGAGCAGTTCTTC. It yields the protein CASGGYNEQFF.

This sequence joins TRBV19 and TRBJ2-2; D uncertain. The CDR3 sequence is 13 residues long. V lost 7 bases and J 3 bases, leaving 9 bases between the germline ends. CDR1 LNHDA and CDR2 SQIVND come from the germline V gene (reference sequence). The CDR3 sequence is CASMMRHTGELFF. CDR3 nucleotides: TGTGCCAGTATGATGCGTCACACCGGGGAGCTGTTTTTT.